This TCR beta chain was profiled in a study of cytomegalovirus exposure and HLA in healthy donors. Study details: Approximately 200 million T cells yielded 117 million unique TCR beta sequences in earlier analysis.

General study points: Common viral pathogens (according to a later analysis) appeared linked to several of the most significant clusters.

It was with 60 Vbeta and 13 Jbeta primers that the PCR ran. Per the study methods: A follow-up analysis tallied around 80 million unique TCR beta chains, approximately 10 million shared. Some clones are missing from TCRdb's copy, which holds only in-frame ones; the method was immunoSEQ multiplex PCR. The D gene and trimming were derived from the DNA, and the V and J assignments and clone size from that table. The sample lists about 160,000 clones; about 80% were seen once. Regarding this clone: Antigen: not known.

The sample comprised PBMCs. The source of this sequence is a man aged 25-40 years in good health and CMV-seronegative.

The chain's CDR3 is CANGELVYGYTF. In DNA form, the CDR3 reads TGTGCCAACGGGGAATTAGTCTATGGCTACACCTTC. The rearrangement links TRBV6-5 to TRBJ1-2; D gene unclear. Germline CDR1 and CDR2: MNHEY and SVGAGI. CDR3 length: 12 residues. The V end was cut by 10 bases, the J end by 4 bases, with 13 bases between.